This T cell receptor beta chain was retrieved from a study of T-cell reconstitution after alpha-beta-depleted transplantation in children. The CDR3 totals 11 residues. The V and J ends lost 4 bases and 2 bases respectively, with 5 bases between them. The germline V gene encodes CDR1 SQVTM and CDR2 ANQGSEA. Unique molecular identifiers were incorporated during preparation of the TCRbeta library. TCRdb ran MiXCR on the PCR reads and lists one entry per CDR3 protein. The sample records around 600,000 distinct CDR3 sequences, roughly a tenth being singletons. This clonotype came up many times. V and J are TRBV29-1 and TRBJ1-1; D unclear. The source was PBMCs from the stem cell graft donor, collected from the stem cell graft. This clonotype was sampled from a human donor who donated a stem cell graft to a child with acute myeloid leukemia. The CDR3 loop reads CSVAANTEAFF. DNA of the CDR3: TGCAGCGTTGCAGCCAACACTGAAGCTTTCTTT. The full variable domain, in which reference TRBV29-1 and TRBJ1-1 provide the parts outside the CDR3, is SAVISQKPSRDICQRGTSLTIQCQVDSQVTMMFWYRQQPGQSLTLIATANQGSEATYESGFVIDKFPISRPNLTFSTLTVSNMSPEDSSIYLCSVAANTEAFFGQGTRLTVV.